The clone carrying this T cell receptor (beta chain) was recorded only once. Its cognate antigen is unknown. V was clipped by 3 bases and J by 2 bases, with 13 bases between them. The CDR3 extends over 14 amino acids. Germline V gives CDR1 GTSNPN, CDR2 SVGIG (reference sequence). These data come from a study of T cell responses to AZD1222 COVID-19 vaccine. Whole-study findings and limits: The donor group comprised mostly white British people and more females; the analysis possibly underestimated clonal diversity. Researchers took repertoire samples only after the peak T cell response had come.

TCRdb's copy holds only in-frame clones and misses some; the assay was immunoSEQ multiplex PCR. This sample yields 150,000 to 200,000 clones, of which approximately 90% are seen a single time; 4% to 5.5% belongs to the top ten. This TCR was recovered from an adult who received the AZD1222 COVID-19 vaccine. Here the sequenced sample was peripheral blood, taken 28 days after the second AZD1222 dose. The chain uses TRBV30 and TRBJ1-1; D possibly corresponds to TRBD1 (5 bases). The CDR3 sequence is CAWRWRGLNTEAFF. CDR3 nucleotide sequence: TGTGCCTGGAGGTGGCGGGGACTAAACACTGAAGCTTTCTTT. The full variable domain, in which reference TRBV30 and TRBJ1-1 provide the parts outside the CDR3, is SQTIHQWPATLVQPVGSPLSLECTVEGTSNPNLYWYRQAAGRGLQLLFYSVGIGQISSEVPQNLSASRPQDRQFILSSKKLLLSDSGFYLCAWRWRGLNTEAFFGQGTRLTVV.